The clone carrying this T cell receptor (beta chain) was detected a few times. Its antigen is currently unknown. The CDR3 has 16 amino acids. Trimming removed 6 bases from V and 6 bases from J; junction bases left unmatched: 6. Per the germline V gene, CDR1 is SNHLY and CDR2 is FYNNEI. Each CDR3 protein is one row after TCRdb ran MiXCR on the reads. The sample lists 200,000 to 250,000 distinct CDR3 sequences, about 23% occurring once. This record belongs to a study of T cell repertoires in cytomegalovirus infection. Study background: Indications of both CMV infection and matching HLA type were provided by public TCR beta signatures. General study results and limits: HLA-C-restricted CMV clonotypes gave the most frequent clonotype in two of eight donors. Identification of carriers of CMV plus the relevant HLA was achieved through cumulative public TCR beta family frequency.

The gene calls are TRBV2 and TRBJ2-2; 14 nucleotides align to TRBD2. This sequence originates from a human donor in good health (CMV status not recorded). Some clones in this sample may be carry-over from other donors' samples. What was sequenced was CD8+ T cells from PBMCs. CDR3 coding DNA: TGTGCCAGCAGGGGATTGACTAGCGGGGGGGCCGGGGAGCTGTTTTTT. Residues: CASRGLTSGGAGELFF.